The source of this T cell receptor beta chain is a study of shared T cell receptors in the human thymus. CDR3 size: 14 residues. CDR1 is SGHVS, CDR2 FNYEAQ, per germline. The V segment lost 4 bases and the J segment 2 bases; nucleotides outside the gene matches: 1. Produced via immunoSEQ multiplex PCR; TCRdb's table is partial and in-frame only. This sample carries some 720,000 clones, 88% of them seen once, and the ten largest clones take 0.0095% to 0.013%. This sample also belongs to another study, concerning human thymus T cells. In that study: From resections taken during corrective heart surgery, the thymus tissue was obtained. There appeared to be biased usage of V and J genes in thymic and blood repertoires.

The receptor was derived from a boy under two years old with a congenital heart defect. The material sequenced was thymocytes. The chain is built from TRBV7-6 and TRBJ2-3, with 9 bases matching TRBD2. The CDR3 reads CASSWTSDTDTQYF. Here the CDR3 DNA reads TGTGCCAGCAGCTGGACTAGCGACACAGATACGCAGTATTTT.